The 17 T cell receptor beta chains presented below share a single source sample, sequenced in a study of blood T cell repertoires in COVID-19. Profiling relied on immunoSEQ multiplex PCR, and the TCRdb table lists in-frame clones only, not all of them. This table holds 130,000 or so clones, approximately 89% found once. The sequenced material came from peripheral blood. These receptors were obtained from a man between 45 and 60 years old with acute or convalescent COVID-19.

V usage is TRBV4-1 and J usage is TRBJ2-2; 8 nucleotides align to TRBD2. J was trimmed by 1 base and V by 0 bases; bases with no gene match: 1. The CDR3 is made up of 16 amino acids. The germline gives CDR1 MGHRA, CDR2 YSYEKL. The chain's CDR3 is CASSQDAGGNTGELFF. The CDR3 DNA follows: TGCGCCAGCAGCCAAGATGCGGGAGGGAACACCGGGGAGCTGTTTTTT.

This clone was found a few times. The CDR3 DNA reads as TGTGCCAGCTCTCGGACAGTCGGAGTTAACTCACCCCTCCACTTT. Protein sequence: CASSRTVGVNSPLHF. V usage is TRBV18 and J usage is TRBJ1-6; possibly TRBD1 for D (6 bases). Germline V gives CDR1 KGHSH, CDR2 LQKENI. The V and J ends lost 6 bases and 10 bases respectively, with 19 bases between them. The CDR3 length is 15 residues.

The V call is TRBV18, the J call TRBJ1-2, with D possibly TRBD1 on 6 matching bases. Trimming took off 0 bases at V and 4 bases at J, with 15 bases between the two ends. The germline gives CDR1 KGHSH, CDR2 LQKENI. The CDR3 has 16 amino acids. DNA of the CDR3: TGTGCCAGCTCACCACCGTCGGGCAGGGGCCCCTATGGCTACACCTTC. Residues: CASSPPSGRGPYGYTF.

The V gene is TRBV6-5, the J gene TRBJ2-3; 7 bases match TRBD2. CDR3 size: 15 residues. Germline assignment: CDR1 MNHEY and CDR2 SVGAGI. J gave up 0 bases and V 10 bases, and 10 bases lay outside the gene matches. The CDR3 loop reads CATGGGATSTDTQYF. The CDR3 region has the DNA TGTGCCACAGGCGGGGGAGCTACTAGCACAGATACGCAGTATTTT.

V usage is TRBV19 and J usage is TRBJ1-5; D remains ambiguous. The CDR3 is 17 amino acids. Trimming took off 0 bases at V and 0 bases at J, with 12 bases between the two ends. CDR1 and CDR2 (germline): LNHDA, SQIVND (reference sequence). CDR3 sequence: CASSIDRSVYSNQPQHF. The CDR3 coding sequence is TGTGCCAGTAGTATAGATCGTAGTGTATATAGCAATCAGCCCCAGCATTTT.

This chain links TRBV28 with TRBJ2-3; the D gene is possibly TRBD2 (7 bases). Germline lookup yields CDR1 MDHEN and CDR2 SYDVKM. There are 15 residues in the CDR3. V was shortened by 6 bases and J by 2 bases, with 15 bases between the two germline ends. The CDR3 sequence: CASRAAGAHTDTQYF. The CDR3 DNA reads TGTGCCAGCAGGGCCGCGGGGGCGCACACAGATACGCAGTATTTT.

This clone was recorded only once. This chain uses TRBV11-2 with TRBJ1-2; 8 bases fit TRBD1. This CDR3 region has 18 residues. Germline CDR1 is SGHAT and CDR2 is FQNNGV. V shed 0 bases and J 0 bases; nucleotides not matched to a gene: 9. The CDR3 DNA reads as TGTGCCAGCAGCTTAGAAATTATTCGGACAGGGACTAACTATGGCTACACCTTC. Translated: CASSLEIIRTGTNYGYTF.

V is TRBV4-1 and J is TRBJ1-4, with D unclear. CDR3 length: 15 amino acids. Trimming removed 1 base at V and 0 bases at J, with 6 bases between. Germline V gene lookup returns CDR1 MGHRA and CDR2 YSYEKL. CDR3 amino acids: CASSQGVATNEKLFF. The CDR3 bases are TGCGCCAGCAGCCAAGGAGTAGCAACTAATGAAAAACTGTTTTTT.

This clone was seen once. The DNA of the CDR3 is TGTGCCAGCAAGTCGGGACAGGGGGTCGCTAATGAAAAACTGTTTTTT. This encodes CASKSGQGVANEKLFF. The V and J genes are TRBV2 and TRBJ1-4; 11 bases are a match to TRBD1. V lost 7 bases to trimming and J lost 3 bases; unmatched junction nucleotides: 7. The CDR3 has 16 amino acids. Germline assignment: CDR1 SNHLY and CDR2 FYNNEI.

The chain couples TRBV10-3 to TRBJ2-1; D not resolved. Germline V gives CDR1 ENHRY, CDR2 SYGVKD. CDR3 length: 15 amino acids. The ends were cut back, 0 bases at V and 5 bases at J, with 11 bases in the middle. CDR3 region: CAISESSGLNNEQFF. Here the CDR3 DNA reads TGTGCCATCAGTGAGTCGTCAGGTCTCAACAATGAGCAGTTCTTC.

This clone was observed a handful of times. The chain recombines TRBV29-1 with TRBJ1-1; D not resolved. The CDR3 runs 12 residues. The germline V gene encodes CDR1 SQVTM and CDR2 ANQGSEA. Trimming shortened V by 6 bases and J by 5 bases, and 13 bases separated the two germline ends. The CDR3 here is CSVRQRVTEAFF. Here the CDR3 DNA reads TGCAGCGTCCGGCAGAGGGTTACTGAAGCTTTCTTT.

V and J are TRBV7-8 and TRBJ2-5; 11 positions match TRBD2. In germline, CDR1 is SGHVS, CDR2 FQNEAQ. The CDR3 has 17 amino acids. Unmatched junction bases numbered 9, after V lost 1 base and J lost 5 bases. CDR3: CASSLGLSGGAVETQYF. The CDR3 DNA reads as TGTGCCAGCAGCTTAGGCCTTAGCGGGGGGGCCGTCGAGACCCAGTACTTC.

The CDR3 coding sequence is TGTGCCAGCAGCTTACATGGACTCTCCTCTGGAAACACCATATATTTT. Protein: CASSLHGLSSGNTIYF. This chain uses TRBV11-2 with TRBJ1-3; no firm D call. CDR1 is SGHAT, CDR2 FQNNGV, per germline. This CDR3 contains 16 residues. V was shortened by 2 bases and J by 0 bases, with 11 bases between the two germline ends. The whole variable domain, remainder taken from reference TRBV11-2 and TRBJ1-3, is EAGVAQSPRYKIIEKRQSVAFWCNPISGHATLYWYQQILGQGPKLLIQFQNNGVVDDSQLPKDRFSAERLKGVDSTLKIQPAKLEDSAVYLCASSLHGLSSGNTIYFGEGSWLTVV.

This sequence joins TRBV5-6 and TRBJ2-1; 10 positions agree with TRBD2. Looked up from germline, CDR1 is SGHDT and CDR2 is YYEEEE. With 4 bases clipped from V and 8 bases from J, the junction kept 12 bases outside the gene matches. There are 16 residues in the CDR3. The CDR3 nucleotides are TGTGCCAGCAGCCCGGTAGGAGCGGGGGGGCCCTATGAGCAGTTCTTC. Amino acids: CASSPVGAGGPYEQFF.

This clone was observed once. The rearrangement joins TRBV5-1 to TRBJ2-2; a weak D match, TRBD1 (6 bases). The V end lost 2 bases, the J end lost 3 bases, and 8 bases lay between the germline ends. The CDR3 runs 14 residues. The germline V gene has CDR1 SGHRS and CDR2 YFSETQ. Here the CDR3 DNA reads TGCGCCAGCAGCTTTACAGGGTACACCGGGGAGCTGTTTTTT. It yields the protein CASSFTGYTGELFF.

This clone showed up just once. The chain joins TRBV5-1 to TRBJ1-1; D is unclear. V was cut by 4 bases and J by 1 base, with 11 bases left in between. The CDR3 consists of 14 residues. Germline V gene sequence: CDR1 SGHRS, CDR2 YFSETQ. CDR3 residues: CASSPGDGNTEAFF. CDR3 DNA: TGCGCCAGCAGCCCTGGAGACGGGAACACTGAAGCTTTCTTT. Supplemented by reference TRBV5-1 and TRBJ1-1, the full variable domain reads KAGVTQTPRYLIKTRGQQVTLSCSPISGHRSVSWYQQTPGQGLQFLFEYFSETQRNKGNFPGRFSGRQFSNSRSEMNVSTLELGDSALYLCASSPGDGNTEAFFGQGTRLTVV.

The CDR3 sequence: CASRWDSQYGYTF. CDR3 in DNA: TGCGCCAGCAGATGGGACAGCCAATATGGCTACACCTTC. The chain carries TRBV10-2 and TRBJ1-2; 7 bases match TRBD1. CDR3 length equals 13 residues. V dropped 6 bases and J dropped 5; count of bases not matched to a gene: 6. Per the germline V gene, CDR1 is WSHSY and CDR2 is SAAADI.